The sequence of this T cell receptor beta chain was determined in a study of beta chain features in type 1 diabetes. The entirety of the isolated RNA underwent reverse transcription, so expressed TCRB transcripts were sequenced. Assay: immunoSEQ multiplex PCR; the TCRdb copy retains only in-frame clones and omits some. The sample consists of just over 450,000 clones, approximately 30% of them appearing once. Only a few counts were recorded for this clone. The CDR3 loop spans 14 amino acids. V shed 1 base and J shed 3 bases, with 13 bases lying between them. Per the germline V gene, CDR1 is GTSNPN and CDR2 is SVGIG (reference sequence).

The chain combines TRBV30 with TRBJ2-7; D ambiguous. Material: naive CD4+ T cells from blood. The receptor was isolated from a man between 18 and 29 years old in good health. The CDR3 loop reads CAWSAQPLLYEQYF. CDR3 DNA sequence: TGTGCCTGGAGTGCGCAGCCGCTGCTCTACGAGCAGTACTTC.